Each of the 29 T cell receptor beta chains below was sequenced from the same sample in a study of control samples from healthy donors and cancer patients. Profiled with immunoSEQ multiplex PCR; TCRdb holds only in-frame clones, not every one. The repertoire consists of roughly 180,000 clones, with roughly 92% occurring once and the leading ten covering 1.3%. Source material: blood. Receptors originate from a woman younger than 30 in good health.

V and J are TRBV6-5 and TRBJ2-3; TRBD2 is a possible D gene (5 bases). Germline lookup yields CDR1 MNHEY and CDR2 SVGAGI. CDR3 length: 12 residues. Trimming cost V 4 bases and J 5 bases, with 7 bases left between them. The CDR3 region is CASSSRGDTQYF. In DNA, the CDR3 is TGTGCCAGCAGTTCCCGGGGAGATACGCAGTATTTT.

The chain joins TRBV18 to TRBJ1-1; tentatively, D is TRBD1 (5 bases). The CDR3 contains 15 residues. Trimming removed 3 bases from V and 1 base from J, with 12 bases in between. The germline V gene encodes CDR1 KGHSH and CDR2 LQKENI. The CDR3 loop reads CASSPQGTENTEAFF. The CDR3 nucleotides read TGTGCCAGCTCACCCCAGGGAACAGAGAACACTGAAGCTTTCTTT. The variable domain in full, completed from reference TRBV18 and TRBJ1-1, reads NAGVMQNPRHLVRRRGQEARLRCSPMKGHSHVYWYRQLPEEGLKFMVYLQKENIIDESGMPKERFSAEFPKEGPSILRIQQVVRGDSAAYFCASSPQGTENTEAFFGQGTRLTVV.

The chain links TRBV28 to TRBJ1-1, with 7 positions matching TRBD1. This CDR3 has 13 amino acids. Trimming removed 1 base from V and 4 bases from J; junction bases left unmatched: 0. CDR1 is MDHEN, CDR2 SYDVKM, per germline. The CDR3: CASSLSGGTEAFF. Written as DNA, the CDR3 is TGTGCCAGCAGTTTATCAGGGGGCACTGAAGCTTTCTTT.

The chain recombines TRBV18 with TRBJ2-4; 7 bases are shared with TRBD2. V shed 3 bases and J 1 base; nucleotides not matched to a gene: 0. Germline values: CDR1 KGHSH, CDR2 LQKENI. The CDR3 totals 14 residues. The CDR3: CASSPGGAKNIQYF. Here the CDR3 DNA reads TGTGCCAGCTCACCCGGGGGGGCCAAAAACATTCAGTACTTC.

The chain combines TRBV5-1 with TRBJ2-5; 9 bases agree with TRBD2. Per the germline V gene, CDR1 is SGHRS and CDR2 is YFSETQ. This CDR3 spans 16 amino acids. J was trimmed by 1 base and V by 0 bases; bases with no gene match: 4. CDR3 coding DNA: TGCGCCAGCAGCTTGGAACTAGCGGGCCCCCAAGAGACCCAGTACTTC. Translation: CASSLELAGPQETQYF.

This CDR3 is CASSPGQGFFGELFF. In nucleotides, the CDR3 is TGTGCCAGCAGCCCCGGACAGGGGTTTTTCGGGGAGCTGTTTTTT. The rearrangement joins TRBV11-2 to TRBJ2-2; 9 nucleotides align to TRBD1. V lost 5 bases to trimming and J lost 7 bases; unmatched junction nucleotides: 8. The CDR3 spans 15 residues. The germline V gene encodes CDR1 SGHAT and CDR2 FQNNGV.

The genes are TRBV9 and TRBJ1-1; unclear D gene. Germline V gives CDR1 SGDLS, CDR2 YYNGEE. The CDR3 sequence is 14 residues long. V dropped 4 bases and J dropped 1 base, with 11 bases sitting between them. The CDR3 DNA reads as TGTGCCAGCAGCCCTTTCCTCGGGAACACTGAAGCTTTCTTT. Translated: CASSPFLGNTEAFF. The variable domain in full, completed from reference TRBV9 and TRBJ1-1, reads DSGVTQTPKHLITATGQRVTLRCSPRSGDLSVYWYQQSLDQGLQFLIQYYNGEERAKGNILERFSAQQFPDLHSELNLSSLELGDSALYFCASSPFLGNTEAFFGQGTRLTVV.

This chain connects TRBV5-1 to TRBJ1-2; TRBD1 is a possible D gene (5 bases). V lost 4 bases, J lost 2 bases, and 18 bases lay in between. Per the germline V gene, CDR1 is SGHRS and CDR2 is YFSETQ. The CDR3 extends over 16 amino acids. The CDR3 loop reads CASSLNTRGLNYGYTF. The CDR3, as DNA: TGCGCCAGCAGCCTAAACACGAGGGGCCTCAACTATGGCTACACCTTC.

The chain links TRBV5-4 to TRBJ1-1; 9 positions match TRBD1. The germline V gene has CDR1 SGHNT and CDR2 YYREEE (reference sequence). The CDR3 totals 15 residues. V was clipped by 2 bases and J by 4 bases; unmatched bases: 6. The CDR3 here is CASSFAQGAVTEAFF. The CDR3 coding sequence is TGTGCCAGCAGCTTCGCACAGGGGGCAGTCACTGAAGCTTTCTTT.

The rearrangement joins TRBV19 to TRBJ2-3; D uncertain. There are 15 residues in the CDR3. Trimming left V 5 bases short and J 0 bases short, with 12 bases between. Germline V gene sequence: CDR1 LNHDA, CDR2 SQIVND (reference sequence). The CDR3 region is CASSSRSLSTDTQYF. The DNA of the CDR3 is TGTGCCAGTAGTTCCCGATCCCTAAGCACAGATACGCAGTATTTT.

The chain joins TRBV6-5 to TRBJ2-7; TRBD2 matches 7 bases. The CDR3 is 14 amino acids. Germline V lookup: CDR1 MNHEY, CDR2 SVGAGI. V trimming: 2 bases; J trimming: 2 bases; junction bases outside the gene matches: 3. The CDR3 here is CASSYQRGTYEQYF. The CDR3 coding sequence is TGTGCCAGCAGTTACCAGCGGGGTACCTACGAGCAGTACTTC.

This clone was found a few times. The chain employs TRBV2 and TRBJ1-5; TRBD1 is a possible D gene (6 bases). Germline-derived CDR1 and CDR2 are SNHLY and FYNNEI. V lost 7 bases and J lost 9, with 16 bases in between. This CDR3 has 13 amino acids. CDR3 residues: CASTLGGIRPQHF. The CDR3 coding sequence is TGTGCCAGCACTCTAGGGGGTATCCGGCCCCAGCATTTT.

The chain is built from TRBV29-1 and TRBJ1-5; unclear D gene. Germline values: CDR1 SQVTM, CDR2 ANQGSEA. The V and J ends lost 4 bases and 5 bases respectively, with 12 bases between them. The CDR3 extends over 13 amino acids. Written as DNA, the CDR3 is TGCAGCGTTGCCCGGCCTCGATATCAGCCCCAGCATTTT. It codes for CSVARPRYQPQHF.

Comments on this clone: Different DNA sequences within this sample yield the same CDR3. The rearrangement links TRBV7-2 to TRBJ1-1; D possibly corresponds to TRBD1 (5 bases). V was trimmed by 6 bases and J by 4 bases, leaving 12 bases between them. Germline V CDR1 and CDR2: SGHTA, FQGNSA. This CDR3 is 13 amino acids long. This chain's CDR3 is CASSLMGPTEAFF. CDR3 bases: TGTGCCAGCAGTCTAATGGGGCCCACTGAAGCTTTCTTT.

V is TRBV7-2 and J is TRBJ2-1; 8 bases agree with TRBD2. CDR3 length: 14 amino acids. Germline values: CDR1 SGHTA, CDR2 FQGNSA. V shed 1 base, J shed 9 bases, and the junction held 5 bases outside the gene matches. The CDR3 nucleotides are TGTGCCAGCAGCTTAGTGGCGGGGGGACCTGAGCAGTTCTTC. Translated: CASSLVAGGPEQFF.

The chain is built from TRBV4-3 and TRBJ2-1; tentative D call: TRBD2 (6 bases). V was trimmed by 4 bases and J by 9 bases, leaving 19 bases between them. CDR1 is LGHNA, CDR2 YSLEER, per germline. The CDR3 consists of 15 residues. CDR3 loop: CASSPAWGVYGEQFF. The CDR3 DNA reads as TGCGCCAGCAGCCCTGCGTGGGGGGTATATGGTGAGCAGTTCTTC.

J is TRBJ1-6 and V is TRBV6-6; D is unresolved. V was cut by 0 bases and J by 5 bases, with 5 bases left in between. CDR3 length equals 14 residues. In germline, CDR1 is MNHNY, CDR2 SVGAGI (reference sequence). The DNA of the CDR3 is TGTGCCAGCAGTTACTCGCCCGATAATTCACCCCTCCACTTT. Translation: CASSYSPDNSPLHF.

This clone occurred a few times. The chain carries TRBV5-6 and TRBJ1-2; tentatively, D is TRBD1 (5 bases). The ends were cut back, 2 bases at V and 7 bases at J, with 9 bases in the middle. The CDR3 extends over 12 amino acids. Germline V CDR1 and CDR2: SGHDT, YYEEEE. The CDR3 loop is CASSFSQGGYTF. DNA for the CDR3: TGTGCCAGCAGCTTCTCCCAGGGTGGCTACACCTTC.

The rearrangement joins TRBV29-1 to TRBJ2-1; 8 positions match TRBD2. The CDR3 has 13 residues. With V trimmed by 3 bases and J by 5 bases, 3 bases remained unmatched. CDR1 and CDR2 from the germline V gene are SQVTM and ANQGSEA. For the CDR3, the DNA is TGCAGCGTTGACGTGCGGGGGGACAATGAGCAGTTCTTC. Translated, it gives CSVDVRGDNEQFF.

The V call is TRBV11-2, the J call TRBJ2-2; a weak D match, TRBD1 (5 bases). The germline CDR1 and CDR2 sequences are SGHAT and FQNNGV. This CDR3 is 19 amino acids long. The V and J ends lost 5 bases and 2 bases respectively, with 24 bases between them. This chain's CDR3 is CASSHYRLPTRRNTGELFF. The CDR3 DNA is TGTGCCAGCAGCCATTACAGGTTACCTACCCGACGAAACACCGGGGAGCTGTTTTTT.

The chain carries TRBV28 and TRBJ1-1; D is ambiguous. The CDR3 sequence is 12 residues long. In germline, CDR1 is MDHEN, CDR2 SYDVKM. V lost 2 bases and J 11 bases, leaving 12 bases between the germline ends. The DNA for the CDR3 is TGTGCCAGCAGTTTAGGGAGATGGACGGCTTTCTTT. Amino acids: CASSLGRWTAFF.

Written as DNA, the CDR3 is TGTGCCAGCAGTTTATCGGGCAGTCCCAGCTCCTACAATGAGCAGTTCTTC. Translating it yields CASSLSGSPSSYNEQFF. This chain links TRBV27 with TRBJ2-1; D gene uncertain. This CDR3 comprises 17 residues. Trimming pared 0 bases from V and 0 bases from J, leaving 12 bases between. Per the germline V gene, CDR1 is MNHEY and CDR2 is SMNVEV (reference sequence).

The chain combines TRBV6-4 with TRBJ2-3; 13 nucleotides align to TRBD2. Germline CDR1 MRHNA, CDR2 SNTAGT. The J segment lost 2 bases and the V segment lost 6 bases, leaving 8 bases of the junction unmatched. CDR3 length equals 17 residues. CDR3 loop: CASRQLGLAGVTDTQYF. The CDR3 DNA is TGTGCCAGCAGACAACTAGGACTAGCGGGAGTCACAGATACGCAGTATTTT.

The CDR3 loop is CASSTSVPLSYEQYF. The CDR3 region has the DNA TGCGCCAGCAGCACCTCGGTTCCCCTCTCCTACGAGCAGTACTTC. The chain uses TRBV5-1 and TRBJ2-7; D uncertain. CDR3 length equals 15 residues. Germline CDR1 SGHRS, CDR2 YFSETQ. Deletions cut 4 bases from V and 0 bases from J, with 14 bases between.

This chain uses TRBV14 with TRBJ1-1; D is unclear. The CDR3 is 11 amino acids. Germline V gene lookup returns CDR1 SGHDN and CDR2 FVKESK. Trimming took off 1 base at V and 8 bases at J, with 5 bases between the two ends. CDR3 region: CASSQAREAFF. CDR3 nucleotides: TGTGCCAGCAGCCAAGCCCGGGAAGCTTTCTTT.

The DNA of the CDR3 is TGTGCCAGCAGTTACTCGCGGACAGGGGCATCACCCCTCCACTTT. As protein: CASSYSRTGASPLHF. The rearrangement links TRBV6-5 to TRBJ1-6; 9 bases are a match to TRBD1. Per the germline V gene, CDR1 is MNHEY and CDR2 is SVGAGI. CDR3 length equals 15 residues. V shed 0 bases and J 10 bases; nucleotides not matched to a gene: 4.

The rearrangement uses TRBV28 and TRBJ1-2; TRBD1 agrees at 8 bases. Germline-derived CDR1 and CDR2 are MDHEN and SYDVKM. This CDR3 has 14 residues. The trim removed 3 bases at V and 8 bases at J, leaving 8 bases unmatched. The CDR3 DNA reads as TGTGCCAGCAGTTTTTCAAGGACAGGGTTCGGCTACACCTTC. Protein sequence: CASSFSRTGFGYTF.

CDR3 sequence reads: CASSPGTERYQPQHF. As DNA, the CDR3 is TGTGCCAGCTCACCAGGGACAGAGCGATATCAGCCCCAGCATTTT. This sequence joins TRBV18 and TRBJ1-5; 7 positions match TRBD1. The germline V gene has CDR1 KGHSH and CDR2 LQKENI. J was trimmed by 5 bases and V by 2 bases; bases with no gene match: 6. There are 15 residues in the CDR3.

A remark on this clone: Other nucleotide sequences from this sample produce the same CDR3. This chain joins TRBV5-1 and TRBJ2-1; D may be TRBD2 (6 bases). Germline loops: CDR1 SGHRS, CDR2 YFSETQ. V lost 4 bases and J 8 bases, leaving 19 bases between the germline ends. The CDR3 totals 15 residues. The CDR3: CASSQTSRTRDEQFF. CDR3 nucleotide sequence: TGCGCCAGCAGCCAAACTAGCCGGACCCGCGATGAGCAGTTCTTC.